Given below is one TCR beta chain in context. The data were taken from a study of blood T cell repertoires in COVID-19. Study-level information: Sites across the United States, Italy and Spain contributed samples from acute and convalescent COVID-19. PBMCs, B-cell-depleted T cells, or T cells were the source of the cDNA or gDNA that made up the material.

In the study's own analysis: Reference gene primer amplification in the assay estimated nucleated cell counts. TCRdb keeps only in-frame clones here, not all; method: immunoSEQ multiplex PCR. The DNA was the basis for D and trimming; V, J and clone size are from that table. In the table there are more than 150,000 clones, more than 80% of which are singletons. The CDR3 is 13 residues long. Unmatched junction bases numbered 5, after V lost 5 bases and J lost 8 bases. Germline CDR1 is SEHNR and CDR2 is FQNEAQ (reference sequence). Seattle enrolled patients during active infection and tracked them longitudinally.

The gene calls are TRBV7-9 and TRBJ1-3; 8 bases line up with TRBD1. The sample consisted of peripheral blood. The origin of this receptor is a woman of 80 years or more with COVID-19, enrolled during active disease. CDR3 sequence: CASSGPGGYTIYF. CDR3 in DNA: TGTGCCAGCAGCGGACCAGGGGGCTACACCATATATTTT.